The 14 T cell receptor beta chains in this list originate from one sample, sequenced in a study of human thymus T cells. This table comes from immunoSEQ multiplex PCR, and its TCRdb copy is limited to in-frame clones, with some not included. The table lists about 50,000 clones, 95% of them singletons. Material for sequencing was blood. The receptor set was obtained from a girl under three years old with a congenital heart defect but otherwise immunologically healthy.

This clone was seen just once. The rearrangement joins TRBV19 to TRBJ2-7; a possible D gene is TRBD2 (6 bases). Germline values: CDR1 LNHDA, CDR2 SQIVND (reference sequence). The CDR3 has 15 residues. V was trimmed by 5 bases and J by 0 bases, leaving 14 bases between them. CDR3 amino acids: CASSPTSLSSYEQYF. The CDR3 bases are TGTGCCAGTAGTCCAACTAGCCTAAGCTCCTACGAGCAGTACTTC.

The rearrangement links TRBV4-2 to TRBJ1-1, with TRBD1 matching 9 bases. The CDR3 runs 13 residues. V gave up 4 bases and J gave up 4 bases; unmatched junction bases: 1. CDR1 is LGHNA and CDR2 is YNFKEQ in the germline V gene. This CDR3 is CASSPTGGTEAFF. DNA of the CDR3: TGTGCCAGCAGCCCGACAGGGGGCACTGAAGCTTTCTTT.

The chain employs TRBV9 and TRBJ2-2, with 10 bases matching TRBD2. The CDR3 is made up of 16 amino acids. In germline, CDR1 is SGDLS, CDR2 YYNGEE. Trimming at V came to 0 bases and at J to 7 bases, leaving 6 bases not matched to a gene. CDR3: CASSVEAGGPVGELFF. CDR3 DNA: TGTGCCAGCAGCGTAGAAGCGGGAGGGCCGGTCGGGGAGCTGTTTTTT.

The gene calls are TRBV5-1 and TRBJ2-1; D uncertain. Trimming removed 4 bases from V and 0 bases from J, with 8 bases in between. This CDR3 is built from 14 residues. Germline V gene sequence: CDR1 SGHRS, CDR2 YFSETQ. CDR3 DNA sequence: TGCGCCAGCAGCCCGTCGTCCTCCTACAATGAGCAGTTCTTC. Amino acids: CASSPSSSYNEQFF.

This chain joins TRBV21-1 and TRBJ1-2; the table's D call, TRBD1, has no DNA check behind it. TRBV21-1 is a pseudogene segment. CDR3 length: 12 residues. CDR3 in amino acids: CASEGGNYGYTF. DNA for the CDR3: TGTGCCAGCGAAGGGGGTAACTATGGCTACACCTTC.

This clone occurred once. The genes are TRBV25-1 and TRBJ1-1; TRBD1 is a possible D gene (5 bases). Looked up from germline, CDR1 is MGHDK and CDR2 is SYGVNS. The V end lost 3 bases, the J end lost 1 base, and 9 bases lay between the germline ends. The CDR3 length is 14 residues. The CDR3 loop reads CASSESQGNTEAFF. In DNA form, the CDR3 reads TGTGCCAGCAGTGAGAGTCAGGGGAACACTGAAGCTTTCTTT.

This clone was seen a single time. V gene TRBV15 combines with J gene TRBJ2-3, with D maybe TRBD2 (6 bases). V dropped 0 bases and J dropped 4 bases, with 26 bases sitting between them. Germline CDR1 reads LNHNV; CDR2 reads YYDKDF (reference sequence). The CDR3 is 20 residues long. CDR3 coding DNA: TGTGCCACCAGCAGAGATTCGGCCCCCTGGAGGGTCATGGGAGCAGATACGCAGTATTTT. Protein sequence: CATSRDSAPWRVMGADTQYF.

The count of this clone is one. V gene TRBV2 combines with J gene TRBJ2-1; 8 positions agree with TRBD2. CDR1 and CDR2 (germline): SNHLY, FYNNEI. V shed 8 bases, J shed 7 bases, and the junction held 7 bases outside the gene matches. This CDR3 has 13 residues. CDR3 DNA: TGTGCCAGCGGGGGCGGGAGGATGAATGAGCAGTTCTTC. This encodes CASGGGRMNEQFF.

V usage is TRBV6-6 and J usage is TRBJ1-2; no firm D call. Germline CDR1 MNHNY, CDR2 SVGAGI (reference sequence). The V and J ends lost 5 bases and 9 bases respectively, with 10 bases between them. This CDR3 region has 11 residues. The CDR3 reads CASSAGLSYTF. CDR3 coding DNA: TGTGCCAGCAGTGCAGGACTTAGCTACACCTTC.

This chain joins TRBV4-2 and TRBJ2-7, with 8 positions matching TRBD2. The CDR3 totals 18 residues. Germline CDR1 and CDR2: LGHNA and YNFKEQ. Trimming cost V 0 bases and J 4 bases; bases outside gene matches: 14. The CDR3, as DNA: TGTGCCAGCAGCCAAGATCCGGGACTAGGATCGTCGGGATACGAGCAGTACTTC. It is translated as CASSQDPGLGSSGYEQYF.

This chain connects TRBV10-2 to TRBJ2-1; D might be TRBD2 (6 bases). The CDR3 is 16 amino acids. With 1 base removed from V and 0 bases from J, the gap between germline ends came to 10 bases. In germline, CDR1 is WSHSY, CDR2 SAAADI. In DNA, the CDR3 is TGCGCCAGCAGTGAGTTCGGGGGACCCTCCTACAATGAGCAGTTCTTC. Its translation is CASSEFGGPSYNEQFF.

The chain uses TRBV10-3 and TRBJ1-3; D remains unclear. This CDR3 comprises 15 residues. Trimming pared 5 bases from V and 0 bases from J, leaving 11 bases between. Germline-derived CDR1 and CDR2 are ENHRY and SYGVKD. CDR3 loop: CAISQPYSSGNTIYF. CDR3 in DNA: TGTGCCATCAGTCAACCCTACAGCTCTGGAAACACCATATATTTT.

This chain joins TRBV28 and TRBJ2-7; 8 bases fit TRBD1. Germline-derived CDR1 and CDR2 are MDHEN and SYDVKM. This CDR3 region has 15 residues. Trimming cost V 3 bases and J 0 bases; bases outside gene matches: 4. CDR3 sequence (DNA): TGTGCCAGCAGTTTCAGGGGGCGATCCTCCTACGAGCAGTACTTC. It codes for CASSFRGRSSYEQYF. Filled out from reference TRBV28 and TRBJ2-7, the complete variable domain reads DVKVTQSSRYLVKRTGEKVFLECVQDMDHENMFWYRQDPGLGLRLIYFSYDVKMKEKGDIPEGYSVSREKKERFSLILESASTNQTSMYLCASSFRGRSSYEQYFGPGTRLTVT.

The J gene is TRBJ1-4, the V gene TRBV2; 7 bases align to TRBD1. V shed 8 bases and J 10 bases; nucleotides not matched to a gene: 10. The germline CDR1 and CDR2 sequences are SNHLY and FYNNEI. The CDR3 runs 13 residues. The CDR3 protein is CASGAGTAVKLFF. DNA for the CDR3: TGTGCCAGCGGGGCCGGGACAGCTGTAAAACTGTTTTTT.